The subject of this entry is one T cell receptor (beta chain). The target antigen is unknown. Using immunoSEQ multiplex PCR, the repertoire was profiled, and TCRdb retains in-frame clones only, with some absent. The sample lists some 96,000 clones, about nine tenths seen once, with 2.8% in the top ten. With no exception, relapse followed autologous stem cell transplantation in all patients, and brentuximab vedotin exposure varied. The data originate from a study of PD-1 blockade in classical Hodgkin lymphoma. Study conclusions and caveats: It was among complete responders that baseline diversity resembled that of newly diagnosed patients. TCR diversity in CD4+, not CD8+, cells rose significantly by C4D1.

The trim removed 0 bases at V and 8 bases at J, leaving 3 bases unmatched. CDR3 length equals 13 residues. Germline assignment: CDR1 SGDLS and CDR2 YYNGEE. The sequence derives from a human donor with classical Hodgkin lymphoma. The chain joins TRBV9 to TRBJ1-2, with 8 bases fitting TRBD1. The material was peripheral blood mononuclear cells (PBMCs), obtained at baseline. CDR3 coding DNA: TGTGCCAGCAGCGTAGACAGGGGGGACGGCTACACCTTC. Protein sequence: CASSVDRGDGYTF.